The present entry profiles one T cell receptor beta chain with its context. Its recognized antigen is unknown. No much larger clone is present one base from it, and per-base qualities are unavailable. Receptors were amplified or captured by the immunoSEQ multiplex PCR assay. In TCRdb, the immuneACCESS table is reduced to in-frame sequences with V and J assigned. These tables do not hold every clone; where another copy was compared, an unresolved V gene accounts for under half, and the others remain unexplained. The table for this sample lists around 94,000 clones; around 83% of them were counted only once. The top ten clones comprise around 1.3% of the sample. The data were taken from a study of control samples from healthy donors and cancer patients (TCRdb year 2020). The germline V gene encodes CDR1 LGHDT and CDR2 YNNKEL (reference sequence). At the junction V is shortened by 5 bases and J by 7 bases; bases outside the gene matches: 7. Its CDR3 holds 15 amino acids, cysteine through phenylalanine. Left in the record is the CDR3 DNA by itself, 45 bases read in frame from the first base.

This clonotype was obtained from a woman in her 50s in good health. The receptor chain draws on TRBV3-1 (or the pseudogene TRBV3-2) and TRBJ2-3, with 12 central nucleotides matching TRBD2. The material sequenced was blood. The base sequence is TGTGCCAGCAGCTCTCTAGCGGGGGGGTTGAATACGCAGTATTTT. Its translation is CASSSLAGGLNTQYF.